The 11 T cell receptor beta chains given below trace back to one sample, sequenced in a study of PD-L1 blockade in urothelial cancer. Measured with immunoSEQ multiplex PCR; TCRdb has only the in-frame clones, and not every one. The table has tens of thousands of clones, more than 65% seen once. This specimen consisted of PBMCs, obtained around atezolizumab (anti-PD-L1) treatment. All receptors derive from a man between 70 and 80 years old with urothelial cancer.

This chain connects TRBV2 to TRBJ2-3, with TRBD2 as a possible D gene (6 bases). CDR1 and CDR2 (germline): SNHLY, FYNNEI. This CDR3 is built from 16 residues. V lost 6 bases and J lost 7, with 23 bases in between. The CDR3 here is CASRDPWRGSRNTQYF. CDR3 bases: TGTGCCAGCAGGGATCCCTGGCGGGGATCAAGGAATACGCAGTATTTT.

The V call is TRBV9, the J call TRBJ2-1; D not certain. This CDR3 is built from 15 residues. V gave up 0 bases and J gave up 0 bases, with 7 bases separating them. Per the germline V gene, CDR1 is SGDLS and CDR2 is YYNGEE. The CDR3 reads CASSVGLDSYNEQFF. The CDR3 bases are TGTGCCAGCAGCGTAGGGCTAGACTCCTACAATGAGCAGTTCTTC.

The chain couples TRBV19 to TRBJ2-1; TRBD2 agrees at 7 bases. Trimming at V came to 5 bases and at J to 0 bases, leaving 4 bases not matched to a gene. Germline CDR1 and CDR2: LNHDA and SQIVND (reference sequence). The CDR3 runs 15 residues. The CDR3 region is CASSLSGVSYNEQFF. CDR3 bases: TGTGCCAGTAGTCTGAGCGGGGTCTCCTACAATGAGCAGTTCTTC.

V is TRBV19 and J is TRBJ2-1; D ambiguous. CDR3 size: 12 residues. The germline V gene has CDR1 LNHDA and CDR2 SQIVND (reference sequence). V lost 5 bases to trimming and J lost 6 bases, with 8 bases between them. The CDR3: CASSSRLNEQFF. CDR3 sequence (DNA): TGTGCCAGTAGTTCGCGACTCAATGAGCAGTTCTTC.

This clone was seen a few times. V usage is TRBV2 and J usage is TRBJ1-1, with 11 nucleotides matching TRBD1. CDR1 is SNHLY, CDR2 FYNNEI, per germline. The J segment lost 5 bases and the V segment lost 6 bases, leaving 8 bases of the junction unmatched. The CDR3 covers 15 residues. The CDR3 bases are TGTGCCAGCAGGACGAAGGACAGGGGGCGGACTGAAGCTTTCTTT. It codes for CASRTKDRGRTEAFF.

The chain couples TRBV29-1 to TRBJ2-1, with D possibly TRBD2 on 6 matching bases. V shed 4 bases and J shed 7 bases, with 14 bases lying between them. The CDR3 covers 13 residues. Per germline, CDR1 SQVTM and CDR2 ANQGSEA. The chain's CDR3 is CSVGGGTQNEQFF. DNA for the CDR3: TGCAGCGTTGGGGGAGGAACTCAAAATGAGCAGTTCTTC.

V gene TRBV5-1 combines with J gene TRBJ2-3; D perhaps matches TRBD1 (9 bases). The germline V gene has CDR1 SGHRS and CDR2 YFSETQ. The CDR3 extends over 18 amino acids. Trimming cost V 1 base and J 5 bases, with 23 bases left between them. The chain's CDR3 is CASSLRVAGQGRLDTQYF. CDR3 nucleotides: TGCGCCAGCAGCTTGAGGGTAGCGGGACAGGGAAGATTAGATACGCAGTATTTT.

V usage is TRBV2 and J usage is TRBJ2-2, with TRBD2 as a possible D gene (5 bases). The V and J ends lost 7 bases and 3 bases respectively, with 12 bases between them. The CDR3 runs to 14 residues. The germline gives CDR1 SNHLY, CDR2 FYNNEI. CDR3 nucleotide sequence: TGTGCCAGCATTGATAGAGCGGACACCGGGGAGCTGTTTTTT. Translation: CASIDRADTGELFF.

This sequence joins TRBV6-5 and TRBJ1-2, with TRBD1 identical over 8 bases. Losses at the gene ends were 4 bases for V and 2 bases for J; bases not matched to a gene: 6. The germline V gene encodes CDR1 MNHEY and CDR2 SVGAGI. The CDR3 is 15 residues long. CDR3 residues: CASSLKQGANYGYTF. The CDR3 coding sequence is TGTGCCAGCAGTTTGAAGCAGGGGGCAAACTATGGCTACACCTTC.

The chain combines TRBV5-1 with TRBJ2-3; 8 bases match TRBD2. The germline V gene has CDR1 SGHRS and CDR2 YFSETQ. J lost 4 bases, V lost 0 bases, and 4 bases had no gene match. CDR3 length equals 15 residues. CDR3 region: CASSLGAGGADTQYF. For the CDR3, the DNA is TGCGCCAGCAGCTTGGGGGCGGGAGGAGCAGATACGCAGTATTTT.

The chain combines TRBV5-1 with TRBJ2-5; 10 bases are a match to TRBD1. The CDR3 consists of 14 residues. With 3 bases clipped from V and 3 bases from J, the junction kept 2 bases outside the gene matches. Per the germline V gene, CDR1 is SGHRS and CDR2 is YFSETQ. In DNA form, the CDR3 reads TGCGCCAGCAGCTGGGGGACAGGGGAAGAGACCCAGTACTTC. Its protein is CASSWGTGEETQYF.